The 10 T cell receptor beta chains presented below share a single source sample, sequenced in a study of metastatic and nonmetastatic thyroid tumors. TCRdb redid the clone calls on the PCR reads using MiXCR. The sample lists approximately 38,000 clones; about a sixth were seen once. Thyroid surgery had not been preceded by any treatment in any patient. The sequencing sample was made of tumor tissue. Source of these receptors: a female donor with papillary thyroid cancer or a benign thyroid nodule (not recorded which). Some clones in this sample may be carry-over from other donors' samples.

This clone has at least ten counts. The rearrangement joins TRBV28 to TRBJ2-4, with no clear D. The CDR3 contains 14 residues. CDR1 is MDHEN, CDR2 SYDVKM, per germline. V shed 6 bases and J shed 3 bases, with 12 bases lying between them. CDR3 bases: TGTGCCAGCAGCGACGGGTGGGGCAAAAACATTCAGTACTTC. It encodes CASSDGWGKNIQYF.

This sequence joins TRBV7-2 and TRBJ2-7; 7 positions match TRBD2. With 5 bases clipped from V and 5 bases from J, the junction kept 12 bases outside the gene matches. CDR3 length: 15 residues. CDR1 and CDR2 from the germline V gene are SGHTA and FQGNSA. In DNA, the CDR3 is TGTGCCAGCAGCGAGGGAGGGGCCCTTTACCACGAGCAGTACTTC. Translating gives CASSEGGALYHEQYF.

This clone was observed many times. The chain couples TRBV5-6 to TRBJ2-7; 8 nucleotides line up with TRBD1. Germline CDR1 and CDR2: SGHDT and YYEEEE. CDR3 size: 14 residues. Trimming cost V 3 bases and J 4 bases; bases outside gene matches: 6. DNA for the CDR3: TGTGCCAGCAGCTACCGGACAGGGAATTACGAGCAGTACTTC. It translates to CASSYRTGNYEQYF.

This clone has at least ten counts. The V and J genes are TRBV29-1 and TRBJ2-3, with a weak D call TRBD2 (6 bases). V dropped 7 bases and J dropped 6 bases, with 11 bases sitting between them. Germline CDR1 and CDR2: SQVTM and ANQGSEA. The CDR3 totals 11 residues. The CDR3 DNA reads as TGCAGCGCCGGAGGGACGGATACGCAGTATTTT. This codes for CSAGGTDTQYF.

Ten or more counts support this clone. V gene TRBV20-1 combines with J gene TRBJ2-1, with D perhaps matching TRBD2 (5 bases). This CDR3 has 16 amino acids. Trimming took off 1 base at V and 7 bases at J, with 20 bases between the two ends. Germline CDR1 and CDR2: DFQATT and SNEGSKA (reference sequence). CDR3 DNA sequence: TGCAGTGCTAGAGTATCGCGGCTAGCCGAATGGAATGAGCAGTTCTTC. Its protein product is CSARVSRLAEWNEQFF.

This chain joins TRBV5-6 and TRBJ2-3, with unresolved D. The V gene's germline CDR1 is SGHDT and CDR2 YYEEEE. The CDR3 totals 13 residues. Trimming took 1 base from V and 3 from J, leaving 6 bases between them. The DNA of the CDR3 is TGTGCCAGCAGCTTGAAGGGAACAGATACGCAGTATTTT. This gives the protein CASSLKGTDTQYF.

The V call is TRBV14, the J call TRBJ1-1; 7 bases match TRBD1. After removal of 2 bases from V and 0 bases from J, the junction contained 3 bases not matched to a gene. Germline V CDR1 and CDR2: SGHDN, FVKESK. The CDR3 has 15 residues. DNA for the CDR3: TGTGCCAGCAGCCAACTAACAGGGGTGAACACTGAAGCTTTCTTT. It is translated as CASSQLTGVNTEAFF.

The gene calls are TRBV2 and TRBJ1-4; 7 nucleotides align to TRBD1. The CDR3 has 14 residues. J was trimmed by 5 bases and V by 6 bases; bases with no gene match: 6. Germline lookup yields CDR1 SNHLY and CDR2 FYNNEI. CDR3 coding DNA: TGTGCCAGCAGGTGGGACAGAAAGAATGAAAAACTGTTTTTT. This gives the protein CASRWDRKNEKLFF.

This clone has at least ten counts. The chain carries TRBV29-1 and TRBJ1-2, with D maybe TRBD1 (5 bases). Germline-derived CDR1 and CDR2 are SQVTM and ANQGSEA. There are 13 residues in the CDR3. Trimming removed 2 bases from V and 7 bases from J, with 14 bases in between. The DNA of the CDR3 is TGCAGCGTTGAAAGGACAACGTCGGGTGGCTACACCTTC. This encodes CSVERTTSGGYTF.

At least ten counts were recorded for this clone. This rearrangement joins TRBV24-1 to TRBJ2-2; TRBD1 matches 10 bases. Germline CDR1 and CDR2: KGHDR and SFDVKD. The CDR3 covers 17 residues. Trimming took 2 bases from V and 6 from J; bases not matched to a gene: 8. The CDR3 bases are TGTGCCACCAGTGATTCACGACAGGGGGCGAGGGCCGGGGAGCTGTTTTTT. Its translation is CATSDSRQGARAGELFF.